The next 20 T cell receptor beta chains were all read from a single sample in a study of blood T cell repertoires in COVID-19. The method was immunoSEQ multiplex PCR; TCRdb's version includes in-frame clones alone and lacks a portion of them. The repertoire consists of some 86,000 clones, with approximately 80% occurring once and the leading ten covering around 29%. The sample consisted of peripheral blood. Source of these receptors: a woman aged 80 or over with active or convalescent COVID-19.

The chain links TRBV18 to TRBJ2-1; D is ambiguous. This CDR3 is 14 amino acids long. Per germline, CDR1 KGHSH and CDR2 LQKENI. V shed 3 bases and J shed 5 bases, with 11 bases lying between them. CDR3 protein: CASSPATRNNEQFF. CDR3 nucleotide sequence: TGTGCCAGCTCACCGGCCACCCGTAACAATGAGCAGTTCTTC.

The V gene is TRBV11-2, the J gene TRBJ2-2; no firm D call. Germline V CDR1 and CDR2: SGHAT, FQNNGV. This CDR3 has 14 amino acids. The V end lost 1 base, the J end lost 1 base, and 4 bases lay between the germline ends. The CDR3 DNA is TGTGCCAGCAGCTTAGCGCGGAACACCGGGGAGCTGTTTTTT. Translation gives CASSLARNTGELFF.

The chain carries TRBV2 and TRBJ1-3, with a possible D match to TRBD1 (6 bases). Germline loops: CDR1 SNHLY, CDR2 FYNNEI. V shed 3 bases and J shed 0 bases, with 18 bases lying between them. The length of the CDR3 is 18 residues. This chain's CDR3 is CASSDGIYRDGSGNTIYF. CDR3 DNA sequence: TGTGCCAGCAGTGACGGGATATACAGGGACGGCTCTGGAAACACCATATATTTT.

The rearrangement joins TRBV6-6 to TRBJ1-5; D is uncertain. Deletions cut 0 bases from V and 7 bases from J, with 10 bases between. This CDR3 has 14 residues. CDR1 MNHNY and CDR2 SVGAGI come from the germline V gene (reference sequence). In DNA form, the CDR3 reads TGTGCCAGCAGTTACTCCGGGATGGTCCAGCCCCAGCATTTT. Its protein is CASSYSGMVQPQHF.

The chain links TRBV3-1 (or the pseudogene TRBV3-2) to TRBJ2-3; 14 nucleotides match TRBD2. V lost 1 base, J lost 4 bases, and 1 base stayed unmatched. CDR1 is LGHDT and CDR2 is YNNKEL in the germline V gene (reference sequence). This CDR3 region has 16 residues. CDR3 DNA sequence: TGTGCCAGCAGCCAAGCGACTAGCGGGGGGGCAGATACGCAGTATTTT. As protein: CASSQATSGGADTQYF.

This rearrangement joins TRBV6-2 or TRBV6-3 to TRBJ2-7; TRBD2 aligns across 12 bases. The CDR3 length is 18 residues. The germline gives CDR1 MNHEY, CDR2 SVGEGT. Trimming removed 5 bases from V and 5 bases from J; junction bases left unmatched: 16. Written as DNA, the CDR3 is TGTGCCAGCAGTAAAGGTGCTAGCGGGGGGGCCGTAATCCACGAGCAGTACTTC. This sequence encodes CASSKGASGGAVIHEQYF.

This clone turned up a few times. The V and J genes are TRBV9 and TRBJ1-1; no clear D. Germline CDR1 is SGDLS and CDR2 is YYNGEE. V lost 1 base and J 4 bases, leaving 11 bases between the germline ends. This CDR3 spans 14 amino acids. The CDR3 reads CASSVSGYGTEAFF. The CDR3 DNA reads as TGTGCCAGCAGCGTATCAGGCTACGGCACTGAAGCTTTCTTT.

The CDR3 sequence: CASSHFTSGRGDNEQFF. The CDR3 nucleotides read TGTGCCAGCAGCCATTTCACTAGCGGGAGGGGGGACAATGAGCAGTTCTTC. The gene calls are TRBV5-6 and TRBJ2-1; 13 bases agree with TRBD2. The CDR3 covers 17 residues. V shed 4 bases and J 5 bases; nucleotides not matched to a gene: 9. Germline values: CDR1 SGHDT, CDR2 YYEEEE.

The chain joins TRBV7-2 to TRBJ1-3; the D gene is possibly TRBD1 (5 bases). CDR3 length: 16 amino acids. Germline lookup yields CDR1 SGHTA and CDR2 FQGNSA. The V end lost 0 bases, the J end lost 0 bases, and 9 bases lay between the germline ends. DNA for the CDR3: TGTGCCAGCAGCTTAGCAGGGGCCTCCTCTGGAAACACCATATATTTT. It specifies CASSLAGASSGNTIYF.

This chain's CDR3 is CAISEPLSPLHF. The CDR3 nucleotides read TGTGCCATCAGTGAGCCGCTATCACCCCTCCACTTT. This chain uses TRBV10-3 with TRBJ1-6; D is unresolved. The germline V and J ends were trimmed by 2 bases and 10 bases, with 6 bases remaining between them. In germline, CDR1 is ENHRY, CDR2 SYGVKD. The CDR3 spans 12 residues.

This chain joins TRBV3-1 (or the pseudogene TRBV3-2) and TRBJ1-5; TRBD1 matches at 7 bases. The V and J ends lost 1 base and 6 bases, in that order; junction bases with no gene match: 3. CDR1 is LGHDT and CDR2 is YNNKEL in the germline V gene (reference sequence). CDR3 size: 14 residues. DNA of the CDR3: TGTGCCAGCAGCCAAGTTGCAGGGGGTCAGCCCCAGCATTTT. It specifies CASSQVAGGQPQHF.

V and J are TRBV6-5 and TRBJ1-2; 12 nucleotides align to TRBD1. The ends lost 7 bases at V and 8 bases at J; junction bases unmatched: 11. Germline CDR1 is MNHEY and CDR2 is SVGAGI. CDR3 length equals 15 residues. The CDR3 DNA reads as TGTGCCAGCAAGAACGGGGACAGGGGGCTTCCAGGCTACACCTTC. Translating it yields CASKNGDRGLPGYTF.

The V call is TRBV28, the J call TRBJ2-2; 7 bases align to TRBD1. V shed 10 bases and J 0 bases; nucleotides not matched to a gene: 5. The germline V gene encodes CDR1 MDHEN and CDR2 SYDVKM. This CDR3 comprises 14 residues. DNA for the CDR3: TGTGCCATTACGGGACAGCCGAACACCGGGGAGCTGTTTTTT. Amino acids: CAITGQPNTGELFF.

V gene TRBV3-1 (or the pseudogene TRBV3-2) combines with J gene TRBJ2-5, with 10 bases aligning to TRBD2. This CDR3 is 15 amino acids long. V shed 4 bases, J shed 5 bases, and the junction held 7 bases outside the gene matches. Germline CDR1 reads LGHDT; CDR2 reads YNNKEL (reference sequence). The CDR3 loop reads CASSPQRGGLETQYF. DNA of the CDR3: TGTGCCAGCAGCCCACAGCGGGGGGGCCTGGAGACCCAGTACTTC.

The genes are TRBV9 and TRBJ2-7; weak D call: TRBD2 (7 bases). This CDR3 has 17 amino acids. Trimming shortened V by 0 bases and J by 3 bases, and 19 bases separated the two germline ends. Germline CDR1 and CDR2: SGDLS and YYNGEE. The CDR3 sequence is CASSVGDIGGEVYEQYF. The CDR3 nucleotides are TGTGCCAGCAGCGTAGGGGACATAGGGGGGGAGGTCTACGAGCAGTACTTC.

The chain employs TRBV5-1 and TRBJ2-3; 15 positions match TRBD2. The CDR3 is 18 amino acids. Germline CDR1 and CDR2: SGHRS and YFSETQ. With V trimmed by 5 bases and J by 4 bases, 11 bases remained unmatched. The CDR3 nucleotides are TGCGCCAGCAGACCCGGACGGGGACTAGCGGGAGGTCCAGATACGCAGTATTTT. It encodes CASRPGRGLAGGPDTQYF.

This clone was found a few times. The rearrangement joins TRBV3-1 (or the pseudogene TRBV3-2) to TRBJ1-5; possible D gene TRBD1, 6 bases. V lost 4 bases and J lost 9, with 13 bases in between. CDR1 is LGHDT, CDR2 YNNKEL, per germline (reference sequence). The CDR3 length is 13 residues. CDR3 bases: TGTGCCAGCAGCCCGACAGGCCCTGGGCCCCAGCATTTT. It codes for CASSPTGPGPQHF.

The genes are TRBV19 and TRBJ2-1, with D perhaps matching TRBD1 (6 bases). Germline lookup yields CDR1 LNHDA and CDR2 SQIVND (reference sequence). This CDR3 region has 15 residues. The germline V and J ends were trimmed by 5 bases and 9 bases, with 20 bases remaining between them. CDR3 residues: CASSQDGLKGGEQFF. CDR3 DNA: TGTGCCAGTAGTCAAGATGGACTCAAAGGGGGTGAGCAGTTCTTC.

The rearrangement links TRBV5-6 to TRBJ2-7; TRBD2 matches 12 bases. CDR3 length: 17 residues. V lost 4 bases to trimming and J lost 5 bases; unmatched junction nucleotides: 13. Germline CDR1 is SGHDT and CDR2 is YYEEEE. CDR3 in DNA: TGTGCCAGCAGCAGGTGGCTAGCGGGAGGGGCGGTCAACGAGCAGTACTTC. This sequence encodes CASSRWLAGGAVNEQYF.

The V gene is TRBV6-5, the J gene TRBJ1-2; D possibly corresponds to TRBD1 (5 bases). Per the germline V gene, CDR1 is MNHEY and CDR2 is SVGAGI. The CDR3 has 16 residues. V dropped 1 base and J dropped 0 bases, with 12 bases sitting between them. CDR3 residues: CASSYLRTSTNYGYTF. CDR3 nucleotides: TGTGCCAGCAGTTACTTGAGGACAAGTACTAACTATGGCTACACCTTC.